These 32 T cell receptor beta chains came from one sample sequenced in a study of T cell responses to AZD1222 COVID-19 vaccine. Data came from immunoSEQ multiplex PCR; TCRdb stores just in-frame clones and leaves some out. Here the sample spans about 140,000 clones, over 90% being singletons. The sample consisted of peripheral blood, taken on day 0 of AZD1222 vaccination. Receptor source: an adult in good health.

The rearrangement uses TRBV2 and TRBJ2-7; 7 bases are a match to TRBD2. The CDR3 is 17 amino acids. Germline lookup yields CDR1 SNHLY and CDR2 FYNNEI. J gave up 2 bases and V 2 bases, and 12 bases lay outside the gene matches. The CDR3 DNA sequence: TGTGCCAGCAGTGAAAGATTTCGGGCTAGCGGAACCTACGAGCAGTACTTC. Residues: CASSERFRASGTYEQYF.

The chain carries TRBV18 and TRBJ1-5, with 10 positions matching TRBD1. V dropped 6 bases and J dropped 6; count of bases not matched to a gene: 5. This CDR3 comprises 14 residues. Germline loops: CDR1 KGHSH, CDR2 LQKENI. CDR3 in amino acids: CASSPDRGIQPQHF. CDR3 bases: TGTGCCAGCTCTCCGGACAGGGGGATTCAGCCCCAGCATTTT.

In its sample, this clone was seen a few times. This chain connects TRBV18 to TRBJ1-4, with D tentatively TRBD1 (6 bases). The germline V and J ends were trimmed by 6 bases and 7 bases, with 24 bases remaining between them. From germline, CDR1 is KGHSH and CDR2 LQKENI. This CDR3 is 17 amino acids long. DNA for the CDR3: TGTGCCAGCTCGCCCTACAGGGATACTAATGTTGGTGAAAAACTGTTTTTT. Protein sequence: CASSPYRDTNVGEKLFF.

The rearrangement uses TRBV30 and TRBJ1-2, with D unresolved. The CDR3 spans 12 residues. In germline, CDR1 is GTSNPN, CDR2 SVGIG (reference sequence). Trimming took off 8 bases at V and 6 bases at J, with 16 bases between the two ends. The CDR3, as DNA: TGTGCCCTACAACTTTCTATGGATGGCTACACCTTC. Encoded protein: CALQLSMDGYTF.

The V gene is TRBV10-3, the J gene TRBJ2-6, with D possibly matching TRBD2 (6 bases). The germline V and J ends were trimmed by 7 bases and 4 bases, with 14 bases remaining between them. This CDR3 contains 15 residues. Germline lookup yields CDR1 ENHRY and CDR2 SYGVKD. Here the CDR3 reads CAITPGGSGANVLTF. CDR3 sequence (DNA): TGTGCCATCACCCCCGGGGGTTCGGGGGCCAACGTCCTGACTTTC.

The CDR3 region is CASSPGNYGYTF. Here the CDR3 DNA reads TGTGCCAGCAGTCCTGGGAACTATGGCTACACCTTC. The chain is built from TRBV28 and TRBJ1-2; D ambiguous. The germline V gene has CDR1 MDHEN and CDR2 SYDVKM. This CDR3 comprises 12 residues. Trimming cost V 5 bases and J 2 bases, with 6 bases left between them.

This clone was observed once. CDR3 loop: CTSSQAPGKRSSYEQYF. The CDR3 bases are TGCACCAGCAGCCAAGCCCCAGGCAAGCGGAGCTCCTACGAGCAGTACTTC. V and J are TRBV1 and TRBJ2-7; the table's D gene call, TRBD2, was not cross checked with the DNA. TRBV1 is deemed a pseudogene. The CDR3 runs 17 residues.

This clone was seen a handful of times. J is TRBJ2-7 and V is TRBV5-6; 9 bases line up with TRBD2. CDR1 and CDR2 from the germline V gene are SGHDT and YYEEEE. The CDR3 has 18 residues. Trimming at V came to 1 base and at J to 5 bases, leaving 16 bases not matched to a gene. The CDR3: CASSLNGLAGPSPHEQYF. In DNA, the CDR3 is TGTGCCAGCAGCTTGAATGGGCTAGCGGGACCCTCCCCCCACGAGCAGTACTTC.

This clone was seen only once. The sample carries other DNA sequences with the same CDR3. The chain couples TRBV7-9 to TRBJ2-7; 9 bases are shared with TRBD1. Germline V lookup: CDR1 SEHNR, CDR2 FQNEAQ (reference sequence). The CDR3 is 15 amino acids. V shed 1 base, J shed 5 bases, and the junction held 6 bases outside the gene matches. CDR3 sequence reads: CASSLVRTGAHEQYF. The CDR3 region has the DNA TGTGCCAGCAGCTTAGTTCGGACAGGGGCTCACGAGCAGTACTTC.

The chain recombines TRBV5-1 with TRBJ2-7; D remains ambiguous. Deletions cut 0 bases from V and 0 bases from J, with 7 bases between. The CDR3 is 14 amino acids. The V gene's germline CDR1 is SGHRS and CDR2 YFSETQ. The CDR3 here is CASSLVASSYEQYF. CDR3 bases: TGCGCCAGCAGCTTGGTGGCCAGCTCCTACGAGCAGTACTTC.

V usage is TRBV2 and J usage is TRBJ1-5; TRBD1 aligns across 7 bases. The length of the CDR3 is 13 residues. V trimming: 3 bases; J trimming: 8 bases; junction bases outside the gene matches: 4. Germline V lookup: CDR1 SNHLY, CDR2 FYNNEI. CDR3 nucleotide sequence: TGTGCCAGCAGTGACAGGGGGAGGGAGCCCCAGCATTTT. Translation: CASSDRGREPQHF.

This chain connects TRBV5-4 to TRBJ1-2; the match to TRBD1 covers 7 bases. V trimming: 3 bases; J trimming: 4 bases; junction bases outside the gene matches: 9. This CDR3 contains 15 residues. Germline V gene data show CDR1 as SGHNT and CDR2 as YYREEE (reference sequence). This CDR3 is CASSSLYTGVYGYTF. The DNA for the CDR3 is TGTGCCAGCAGCTCCCTTTATACAGGGGTCTATGGCTACACCTTC.

The chain links TRBV9 to TRBJ1-6; D call uncertain. Germline CDR1 and CDR2: SGDLS and YYNGEE. The CDR3 sequence is 14 residues long. Deletions cut 2 bases from V and 10 bases from J, with 13 bases between. The CDR3 DNA reads as TGTGCCAGCAGCGTGGGGAAACTGGGATCACCCCTCCACTTT. Amino acid sequence: CASSVGKLGSPLHF.

This clone appeared a single time. CDR3 DNA: TGTGCCAGCTCACCAATGGGGTACACAGATACGCAGTATTTT. Translated, it gives CASSPMGYTDTQYF. The gene calls are TRBV18 and TRBJ2-3; D is uncertain. Germline loops: CDR1 KGHSH, CDR2 LQKENI. CDR3 size: 14 residues. The germline V and J ends were trimmed by 2 bases and 2 bases, with 8 bases remaining between them.

The chain is built from TRBV27 and TRBJ1-1; the D gene is possibly TRBD1 (6 bases). This CDR3 is built from 17 residues. The V end was cut by 2 bases, the J end by 3 bases, with 19 bases between. Germline V gene lookup returns CDR1 MNHEY and CDR2 SMNVEV (reference sequence). The chain's CDR3 is CASSLVGTSLGYTEAFF. Here the CDR3 DNA reads TGTGCCAGCAGTTTAGTCGGGACATCCTTGGGGTACACTGAAGCTTTCTTT.

This clone was recorded a few times. This chain joins TRBV20-1 and TRBJ2-3; no clear D gene. Trimming shortened V by 3 bases and J by 3 bases, and 7 bases separated the two germline ends. This CDR3 comprises 12 residues. CDR1 is DFQATT, CDR2 SNEGSKA, per germline (reference sequence). The CDR3 DNA is TGCAGTGCTAGTAAGGGTACAGATACGCAGTATTTT. Encoded protein: CSASKGTDTQYF.

The chain has TRBV6-5 and TRBJ1-2; 7 nucleotides match TRBD1. CDR1 and CDR2 from the germline V gene are MNHEY and SVGAGI. With V trimmed by 5 bases and J by 4 bases, 7 bases remained unmatched. The CDR3 consists of 14 residues. The CDR3 loop reads CASSPGTESYGYTF. In DNA form, the CDR3 reads TGTGCCAGCAGTCCCGGGACAGAGTCCTATGGCTACACCTTC.

This chain links TRBV7-8 with TRBJ2-1; TRBD2 is a possible D gene (5 bases). The CDR3 sequence is 15 residues long. Trimming removed 2 bases from V and 2 bases from J, with 10 bases in between. CDR1 is SGHVS and CDR2 is FQNEAQ in the germline V gene. CDR3 loop: CASSLYIATYNEQFF. CDR3 bases: TGTGCCAGCAGCTTATACATAGCGACCTACAATGAGCAGTTCTTC.

The V and J genes are TRBV5-1 and TRBJ2-1; possibly TRBD2 for D (6 bases). Trimming left V 3 bases short and J 9 bases short, with 19 bases between. The CDR3 spans 15 residues. Germline V CDR1 and CDR2: SGHRS, YFSETQ. The CDR3 DNA follows: TGCGCCAGCAGCTCTCTTAACGGGAGTCGGGGTGAGCAGTTCTTC. Translation: CASSSLNGSRGEQFF.

As for this clone: Different DNA sequences within this sample yield the same CDR3. V usage is TRBV11-2 and J usage is TRBJ1-2, with TRBD1 matching over 8 bases. Trimming took 1 base from V and 2 from J; bases not matched to a gene: 0. Germline CDR1 reads SGHAT; CDR2 reads FQNNGV. The length of the CDR3 is 14 residues. This chain's CDR3 is CASSLGTGNYGYTF. The CDR3 region has the DNA TGTGCCAGCAGCTTAGGGACAGGGAACTATGGCTACACCTTC. The variable domain in full, completed from reference TRBV11-2 and TRBJ1-2, reads EAGVAQSPRYKIIEKRQSVAFWCNPISGHATLYWYQQILGQGPKLLIQFQNNGVVDDSQLPKDRFSAERLKGVDSTLKIQPAKLEDSAVYLCASSLGTGNYGYTFGSGTRLTVV.

The V gene is TRBV6-2 or TRBV6-3, the J gene TRBJ1-1; 11 bases are shared with TRBD1. This CDR3 region has 14 residues. Trimming cost V 5 bases and J 5 bases; bases outside gene matches: 4. Germline CDR1 and CDR2: MNHEY and SVGEGT. The CDR3 DNA reads as TGTGCCAGCAGTACTCGGGACAGGGGGACTGAAGCTTTCTTT. This codes for CASSTRDRGTEAFF.

The genes are TRBV2 and TRBJ1-3; D gene unclear. CDR3 length: 13 amino acids. The V and J ends lost 9 bases and 0 bases respectively, with 9 bases between them. The germline V gene encodes CDR1 SNHLY and CDR2 FYNNEI. CDR3 DNA: TGTGCCAGAAAGATGAGCTCTGGAAACACCATATATTTT. Its translation is CARKMSSGNTIYF. Full variable domain (rest looked up from reference TRBV2 and TRBJ1-3): EPEVTQTPSHQVTQMGQEVILRCVPISNHLYFYWYRQILGQKVEFLVSFYNNEISEKSEIFDDQFSVERPDGSNFTLKIRSTKLEDSAMYFCARKMSSGNTIYFGEGSWLTVV.

The chain links TRBV15 to TRBJ2-1; D possibly uses TRBD1 or TRBD2 (5 bases each). V was pared by 5 bases and J by 3 bases, with 17 bases between. From germline, CDR1 is LNHNV and CDR2 YYDKDF (reference sequence). There are 16 residues in the CDR3. CDR3 in amino acids: CATSRPARGLYNEQFF. For the CDR3, the DNA is TGTGCCACCAGCCGGCCCGCGAGGGGCCTCTACAATGAGCAGTTCTTC.

V usage is TRBV5-1 and J usage is TRBJ1-1; D unresolved. Germline CDR1 reads SGHRS; CDR2 reads YFSETQ. The CDR3 totals 14 residues. V lost 4 bases and J lost 1, with 11 bases in between. The CDR3 DNA reads as TGCGCCAGCAGCCCGCGCTTGGGGAACACTGAAGCTTTCTTT. Protein sequence: CASSPRLGNTEAFF.

The V gene is TRBV30, the J gene TRBJ2-7; D may be TRBD2 (5 bases). Trimming took off 0 bases at V and 6 bases at J, with 12 bases between the two ends. The germline V gene has CDR1 GTSNPN and CDR2 SVGIG (reference sequence). CDR3 length: 13 amino acids. The CDR3 is CAWSVGLAGEQYF. The CDR3 DNA follows: TGTGCCTGGAGTGTCGGGTTGGCGGGCGAGCAGTACTTC.

The rearrangement links TRBV21-1 to TRBJ1-5; TRBD1 is the table's D call, not checked against the DNA. TRBV21-1 is labeled a pseudogene. The CDR3 has 15 amino acids. The DNA for the CDR3 is TGTGCCAGCAGCAAAGATGTCCAGGGAAGGAAGCCCCAGCATTTT. Amino acid sequence: CASSKDVQGRKPQHF.

V is TRBV6-6 and J is TRBJ1-6, with D maybe TRBD1 (5 bases). Between the trimmed V and J ends, which lost 5 bases and 7 bases, there was a span of 12 bases. The CDR3 contains 14 residues. The germline V gene has CDR1 MNHNY and CDR2 SVGAGI (reference sequence). The CDR3 here is CASSGGPGNSPLHF. The DNA of the CDR3 is TGTGCCAGCAGTGGGGGACCTGGCAATTCACCCCTCCACTTT.

V is TRBV2 and J is TRBJ1-1, with D possibly matching TRBD1 (5 bases). Germline CDR1 reads SNHLY; CDR2 reads FYNNEI. Between the trimmed V and J ends, which lost 5 bases and 5 bases, there was a span of 15 bases. This CDR3 comprises 14 residues. The CDR3 DNA is TGTGCCAGCAGTACCCGGGACCTCTTAACTGAAGCTTTCTTT. It translates to CASSTRDLLTEAFF.

The chain combines TRBV18 with TRBJ1-2; D perhaps matches TRBD1 (5 bases). Germline V gene sequence: CDR1 KGHSH, CDR2 LQKENI. The CDR3 spans 15 residues. Trimming cost V 2 bases and J 5 bases, with 15 bases left between them. The CDR3 sequence: CASSPGFQGGYGYTF. The CDR3 DNA is TGTGCCAGCTCACCAGGTTTTCAGGGTGGATATGGCTACACCTTC.

In its sample, this clone was seen once. The chain employs TRBV7-3 and TRBJ2-1, with a possible D match to TRBD2 (5 bases). Trimming cost V 4 bases and J 2 bases, with 12 bases left between them. The germline V gene has CDR1 SGHTA and CDR2 FQGTGA. The CDR3 length is 15 residues. CDR3 nucleotide sequence: TGTGCCAGCAGCTCCAGCGGAAGGGCCTACAATGAGCAGTTCTTC. Encoded protein: CASSSSGRAYNEQFF.

V is TRBV10-2 and J is TRBJ2-7; D remains ambiguous. Germline V gives CDR1 WSHSY, CDR2 SAAADI. With 4 bases removed from V and 5 bases from J, the gap between germline ends came to 6 bases. This CDR3 is built from 11 residues. Written as DNA, the CDR3 is TGCGCCAGCAGTGGGCGGCACGAGCAGTACTTC. Its protein product is CASSGRHEQYF.

This clone was detected only once. This rearrangement joins TRBV5-1 to TRBJ2-7, with 9 bases fitting TRBD1. Germline trimming cut 3 bases from V and 6 bases from J; bases unmatched to any gene: 4. CDR3 length equals 13 residues. Germline V lookup: CDR1 SGHRS, CDR2 YFSETQ. This CDR3 is CASSSDRGVEQYF. The DNA of the CDR3 is TGCGCCAGCAGCTCGGACAGGGGAGTCGAGCAGTACTTC.